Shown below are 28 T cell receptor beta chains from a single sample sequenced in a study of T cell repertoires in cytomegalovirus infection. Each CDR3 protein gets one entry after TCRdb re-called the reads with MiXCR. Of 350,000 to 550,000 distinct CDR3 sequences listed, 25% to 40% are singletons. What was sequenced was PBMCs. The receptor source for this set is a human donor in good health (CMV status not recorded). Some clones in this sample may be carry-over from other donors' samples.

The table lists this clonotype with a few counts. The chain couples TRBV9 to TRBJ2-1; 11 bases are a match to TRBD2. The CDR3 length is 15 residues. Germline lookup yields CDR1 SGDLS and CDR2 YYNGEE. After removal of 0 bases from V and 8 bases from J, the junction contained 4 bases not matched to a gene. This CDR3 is CASSVVAGGLYEQFF. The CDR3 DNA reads TGTGCCAGCAGCGTAGTAGCGGGGGGGCTCTATGAGCAGTTCTTC.

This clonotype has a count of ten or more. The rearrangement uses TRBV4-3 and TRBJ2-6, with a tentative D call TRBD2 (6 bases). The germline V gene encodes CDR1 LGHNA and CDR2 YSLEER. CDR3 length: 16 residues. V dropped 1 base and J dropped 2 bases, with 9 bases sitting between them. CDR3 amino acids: CASSQGGVAGANVLTF. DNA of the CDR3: TGCGCCAGCAGCCAAGGGGGGGTCGCTGGGGCCAACGTCCTGACTTTC.

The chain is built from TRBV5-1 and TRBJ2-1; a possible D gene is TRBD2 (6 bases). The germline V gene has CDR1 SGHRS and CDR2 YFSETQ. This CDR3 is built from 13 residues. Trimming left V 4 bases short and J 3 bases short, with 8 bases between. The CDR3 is CASSTDYYNEQFF. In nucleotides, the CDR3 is TGCGCCAGCAGCACGGACTACTACAATGAGCAGTTCTTC.

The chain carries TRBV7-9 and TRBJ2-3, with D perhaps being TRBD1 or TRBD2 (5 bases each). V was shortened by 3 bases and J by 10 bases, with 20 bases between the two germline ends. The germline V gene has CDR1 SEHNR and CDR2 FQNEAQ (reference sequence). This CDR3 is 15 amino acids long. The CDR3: CASSLGERRTAAQYF. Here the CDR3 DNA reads TGTGCCAGCAGCTTGGGGGAACGACGGACCGCAGCGCAGTATTTT.

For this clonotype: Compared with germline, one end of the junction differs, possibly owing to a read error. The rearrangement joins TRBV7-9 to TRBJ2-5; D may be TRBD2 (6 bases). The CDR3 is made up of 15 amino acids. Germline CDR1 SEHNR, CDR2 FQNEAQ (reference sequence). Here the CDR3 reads CSSSLAVGGVETQYF. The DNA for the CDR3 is TGTTCCAGCAGCTTAGCGGTGGGGGGTGTGGAGACCCAGTACTTC.

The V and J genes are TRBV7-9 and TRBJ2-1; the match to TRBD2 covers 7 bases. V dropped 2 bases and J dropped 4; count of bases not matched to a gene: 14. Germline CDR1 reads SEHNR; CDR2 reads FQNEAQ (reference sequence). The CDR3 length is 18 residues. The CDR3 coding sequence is TGTGCCAGCAGCTTAAGGAGCGGGGCCCCAAACGATTACAATGAGCAGTTCTTC. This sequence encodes CASSLRSGAPNDYNEQFF.

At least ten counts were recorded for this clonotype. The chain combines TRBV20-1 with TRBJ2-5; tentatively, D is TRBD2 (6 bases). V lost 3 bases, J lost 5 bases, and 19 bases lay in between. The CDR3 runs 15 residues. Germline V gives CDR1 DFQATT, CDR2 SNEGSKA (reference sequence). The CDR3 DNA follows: TGCAGTGCTAGTAATCGTGCGGGGCGCGAGGAGACCCAGTACTTC. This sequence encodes CSASNRAGREETQYF.

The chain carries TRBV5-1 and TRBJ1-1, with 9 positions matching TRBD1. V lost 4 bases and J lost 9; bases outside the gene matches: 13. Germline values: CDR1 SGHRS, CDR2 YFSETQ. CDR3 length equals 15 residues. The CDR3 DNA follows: TGCGCCAGCAGCCCCCGAAACCCGGGACAGGGAAAAGCTTTCTTT. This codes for CASSPRNPGQGKAFF.

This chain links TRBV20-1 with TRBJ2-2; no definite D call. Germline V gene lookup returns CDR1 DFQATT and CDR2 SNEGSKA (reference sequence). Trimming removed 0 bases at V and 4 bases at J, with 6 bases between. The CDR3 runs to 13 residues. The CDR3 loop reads CSARDWGTGELFF. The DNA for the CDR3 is TGCAGTGCTAGAGACTGGGGCACCGGGGAGCTGTTTTTT.

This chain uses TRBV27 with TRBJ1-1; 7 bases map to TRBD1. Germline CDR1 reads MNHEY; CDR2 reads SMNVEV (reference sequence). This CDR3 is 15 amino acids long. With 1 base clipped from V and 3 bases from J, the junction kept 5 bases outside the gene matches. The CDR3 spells CASSLLDRRDTEAFF. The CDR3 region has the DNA TGTGCCAGCAGTTTATTGGACAGGCGCGACACTGAAGCTTTCTTT.

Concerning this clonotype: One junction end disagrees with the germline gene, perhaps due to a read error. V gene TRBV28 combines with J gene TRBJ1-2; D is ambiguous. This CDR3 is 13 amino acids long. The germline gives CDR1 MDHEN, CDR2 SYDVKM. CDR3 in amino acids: CASSPTYNYGYPF. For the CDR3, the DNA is TGTGCCAGCAGTCCAACATACAACTATGGCTACCCCTTC.

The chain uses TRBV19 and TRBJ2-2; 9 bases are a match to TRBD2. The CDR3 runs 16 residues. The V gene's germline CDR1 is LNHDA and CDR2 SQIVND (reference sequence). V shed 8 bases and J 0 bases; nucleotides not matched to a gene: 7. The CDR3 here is CASRPSGASNTGELFF. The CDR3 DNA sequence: TGTGCCAGTCGCCCTAGCGGGGCTTCGAACACCGGGGAGCTGTTTTTT.

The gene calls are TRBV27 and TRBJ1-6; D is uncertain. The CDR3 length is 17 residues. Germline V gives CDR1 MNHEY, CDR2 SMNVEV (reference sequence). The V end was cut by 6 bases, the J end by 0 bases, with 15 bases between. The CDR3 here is CASSRVLLSSYNSPLHF. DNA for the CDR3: TGTGCCAGCAGCCGGGTCCTACTGAGCTCCTATAATTCACCCCTCCACTTT.

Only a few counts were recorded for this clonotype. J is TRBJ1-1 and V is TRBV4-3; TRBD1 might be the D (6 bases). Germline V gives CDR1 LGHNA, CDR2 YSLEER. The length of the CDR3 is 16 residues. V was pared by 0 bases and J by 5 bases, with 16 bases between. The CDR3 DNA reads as TGCGCCAGCAGCCAAGAGTTGGGGGCCCCGAGTACTGAAGCTTTCTTT. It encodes CASSQELGAPSTEAFF.

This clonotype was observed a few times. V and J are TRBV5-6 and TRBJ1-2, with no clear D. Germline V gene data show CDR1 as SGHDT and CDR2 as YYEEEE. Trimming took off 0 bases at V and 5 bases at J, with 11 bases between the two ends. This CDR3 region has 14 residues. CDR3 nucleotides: TGTGCCAGCAGCTTGGGACTGGACGGGTATGGCTACACCTTC. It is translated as CASSLGLDGYGYTF.

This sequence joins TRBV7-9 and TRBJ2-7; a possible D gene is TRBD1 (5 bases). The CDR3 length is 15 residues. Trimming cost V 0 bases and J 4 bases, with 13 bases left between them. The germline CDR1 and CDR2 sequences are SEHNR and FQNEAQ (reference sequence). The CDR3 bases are TGTGCCAGCAGCTTAGCGGATGGCAGGGTTTACGAGCAGTACTTC. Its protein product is CASSLADGRVYEQYF.

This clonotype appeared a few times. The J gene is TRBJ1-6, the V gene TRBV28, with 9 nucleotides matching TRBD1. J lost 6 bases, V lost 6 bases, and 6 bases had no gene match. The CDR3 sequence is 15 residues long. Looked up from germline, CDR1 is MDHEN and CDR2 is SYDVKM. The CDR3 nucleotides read TGTGCCAGCAGCTCCCGGGGACAGGGTAATTCACCCCTCCACTTT. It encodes CASSSRGQGNSPLHF.

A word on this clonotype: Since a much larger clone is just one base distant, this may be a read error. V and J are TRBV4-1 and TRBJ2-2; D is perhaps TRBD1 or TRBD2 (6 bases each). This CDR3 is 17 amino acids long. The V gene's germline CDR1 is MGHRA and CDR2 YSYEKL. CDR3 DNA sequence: TGCGCCAGCAGCCAAGATCGAGGGGGGCTGAACACCGGGGAGATGTTTTTT. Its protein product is CASSQDRGGLNTGEMFF.

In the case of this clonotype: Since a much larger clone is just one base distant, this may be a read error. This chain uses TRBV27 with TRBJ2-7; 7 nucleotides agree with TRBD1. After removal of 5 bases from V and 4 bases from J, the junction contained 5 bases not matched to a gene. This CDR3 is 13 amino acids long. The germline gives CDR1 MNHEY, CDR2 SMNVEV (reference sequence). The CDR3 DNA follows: TGTGCCAGCAGTCCGACAGGGCCGTACGAGCAGTACTTC. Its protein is CASSPTGPYEQYF.

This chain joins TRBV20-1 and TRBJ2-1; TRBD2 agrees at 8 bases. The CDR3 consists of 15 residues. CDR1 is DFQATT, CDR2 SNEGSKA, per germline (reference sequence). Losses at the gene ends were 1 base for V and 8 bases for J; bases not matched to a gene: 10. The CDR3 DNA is TGCAGTGCTAGAGGTTCCGGGGGGGGGGAGGATGAGCAGTTCTTC. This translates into CSARGSGGGEDEQFF.

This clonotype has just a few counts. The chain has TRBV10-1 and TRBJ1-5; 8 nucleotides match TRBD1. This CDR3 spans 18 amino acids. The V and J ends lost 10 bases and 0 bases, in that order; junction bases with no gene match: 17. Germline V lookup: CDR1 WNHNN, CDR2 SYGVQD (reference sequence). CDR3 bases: TGCGCCAACCCTAACAAATTCGGACAGGGAAATAGCAATCAGCCCCAGCATTTT. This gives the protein CANPNKFGQGNSNQPQHF.

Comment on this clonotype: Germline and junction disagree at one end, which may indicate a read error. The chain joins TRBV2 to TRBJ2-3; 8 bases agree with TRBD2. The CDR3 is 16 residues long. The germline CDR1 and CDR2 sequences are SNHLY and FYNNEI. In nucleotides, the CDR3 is TGTGCCAGCAGGTCGGACGGGAGGGCTAGCAAAGATACGCAGTATTTT. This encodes CASRSDGRASKDTQYF.

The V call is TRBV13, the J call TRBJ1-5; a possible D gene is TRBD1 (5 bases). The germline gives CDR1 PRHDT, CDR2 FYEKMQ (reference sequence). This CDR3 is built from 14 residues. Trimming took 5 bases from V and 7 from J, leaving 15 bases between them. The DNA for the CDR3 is TGTGCCAGCAGCGACGGAGGGGCCGGGCAGCCCCAGCATTTT. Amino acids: CASSDGGAGQPQHF. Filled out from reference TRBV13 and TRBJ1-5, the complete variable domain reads AAGVIQSPRHLIKEKRETATLKCYPIPRHDTVYWYQQGPGQDPQFLISFYEKMQSDKGSIPDRFSAQQFSDYHSELNMSSLELGDSALYFCASSDGGAGQPQHFGDGTRLSIL.

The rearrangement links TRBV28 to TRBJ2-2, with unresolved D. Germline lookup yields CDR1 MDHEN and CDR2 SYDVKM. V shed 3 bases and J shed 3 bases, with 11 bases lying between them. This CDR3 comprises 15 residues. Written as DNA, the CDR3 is TGTGCCAGCAGTTTTGGTGGGATGGACACCGGGGAGCTGTTTTTT. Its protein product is CASSFGGMDTGELFF.

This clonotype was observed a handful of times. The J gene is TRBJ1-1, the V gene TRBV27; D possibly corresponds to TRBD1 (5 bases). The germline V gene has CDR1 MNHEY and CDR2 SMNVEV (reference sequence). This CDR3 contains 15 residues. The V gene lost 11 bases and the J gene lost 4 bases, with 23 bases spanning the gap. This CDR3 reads CAGDRHGHPITEAFF. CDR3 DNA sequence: TGTGCCGGGGACCGCCACGGACACCCTATCACTGAAGCTTTCTTT.

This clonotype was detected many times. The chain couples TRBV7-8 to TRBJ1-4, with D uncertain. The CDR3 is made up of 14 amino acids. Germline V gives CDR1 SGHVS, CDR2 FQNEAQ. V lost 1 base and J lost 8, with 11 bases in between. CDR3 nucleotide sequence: TGTGCCAGCAGCTTAGTTCCGGCAGACGAAAAACTGTTTTTT. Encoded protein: CASSLVPADEKLFF.

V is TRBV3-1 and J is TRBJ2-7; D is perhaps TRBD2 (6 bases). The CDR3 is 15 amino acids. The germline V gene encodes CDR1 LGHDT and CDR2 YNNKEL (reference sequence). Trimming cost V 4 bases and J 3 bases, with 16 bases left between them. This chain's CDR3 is CASSPRLVGDYEQYF. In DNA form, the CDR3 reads TGTGCCAGCAGCCCGAGACTAGTTGGAGACTACGAGCAGTACTTC.

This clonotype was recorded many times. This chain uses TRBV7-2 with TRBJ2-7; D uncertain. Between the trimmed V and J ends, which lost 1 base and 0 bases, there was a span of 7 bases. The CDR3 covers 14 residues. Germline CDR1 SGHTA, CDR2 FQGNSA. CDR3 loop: CASSLGPGSYEQYF. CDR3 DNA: TGTGCCAGCAGCTTAGGGCCCGGCTCCTACGAGCAGTACTTC. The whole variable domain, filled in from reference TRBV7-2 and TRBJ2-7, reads GAGVSQSPSNKVTEKGKDVELRCDPISGHTALYWYRQSLGQGLEFLIYFQGNSAPDKSGLPSDRFSAERTGGSVSTLTIQRTQQEDSAVYLCASSLGPGSYEQYFGPGTRLTVT.